These 23 T cell receptor beta chains share one sample of origin, sequenced in a study of T cell clonality in common variable immunodeficiency. Study-wide results and limits: Reportedly, TCR beta sequences from common variable immunodeficiency showed fewer deletions and N-nucleotide insertions.

TCRdb's copy holds only in-frame clones and misses some; the assay was immunoSEQ multiplex PCR. This sample shows around 42,000 clones and no singletons; 6% rests with the ten largest. Their antigens are not known. The sample taken for sequencing was peripheral blood mononuclear cells. The receptors derive from a human donor with common variable immunodeficiency.

This clone was observed many times. Sequencing ends 3 residues short of the CDR3 end; the germline J gene provides the rest. V and J are TRBV5-1 and TRBJ2-5; 8 nucleotides line up with TRBD1. The CDR3 extends over 15 amino acids. Unmatched junction bases numbered 5, after V lost 0 bases and J lost 4 bases. Germline CDR1 SGHRS, CDR2 YFSETQ. CDR3 sequence: CASSLAQGVRETQYF. The CDR3 bases that were read are TGCGCCAGCAGCTTGGCACAGGGGGTTCGAGAGACC.

This clone was seen ten or more times. Sequencing ends 3 residues short of the CDR3 end; the germline J gene provides the rest. The V and J genes are TRBV7-6 and TRBJ2-5; possible D gene TRBD1, 5 bases. V shed 2 bases and J shed 3 bases, with 10 bases lying between them. This CDR3 is 14 amino acids long. From germline, CDR1 is SGHVS and CDR2 FNYEAQ. The covered CDR3 bases are TGTGCCAGCAGCTTACTGACAGACGAAGAGACC. Its protein product is CASSLLTDEET. The entire CDR3 protein is CASSLLTDEETQYF.

This clone was counted ten times or more. The read comes to an end 3 residues before the CDR3 does, leaving the germline J gene to fill in the end. The chain has TRBV19 and TRBJ2-1; TRBD2 matches 7 bases. The CDR3 runs to 15 residues. The germline CDR1 and CDR2 sequences are LNHDA and SQIVND (reference sequence). V was clipped by 3 bases and J by 2 bases; unmatched bases: 4. The CDR3 region is CASSIGLGPYNEQFF. Partial CDR3 DNA: TGTGCCAGTAGTATCGGACTAGGCCCCTACAATGAG.

This clone has ten or more counts. The read falls 3 residues short of the CDR3 end, and the missing part is taken from the germline J gene. V and J are TRBV7-3 and TRBJ2-1, with a tentative D call TRBD1 (6 bases). The CDR3 loop spans 14 amino acids. V gave up 5 bases and J gave up 2 bases, with 10 bases separating them. Germline CDR1 SGHTA, CDR2 FQGTGA. CDR3 DNA, as far as it was read: TGTGCCAGCAGCCCAGGGACAACCTACAATGAG. Encoded protein: CASSPGTTYNE. The full CDR3 sequence reads CASSPGTTYNEQFF.

This clone was observed at least ten times. The read finishes 3 residues shy of the CDR3 end, and the germline J gene is used to complete it. This chain links TRBV5-1 with TRBJ1-1, with 8 positions matching TRBD1. CDR1 and CDR2 from the germline V gene are SGHRS and YFSETQ. J was trimmed by 4 bases and V by 4 bases; bases with no gene match: 6. There are 14 residues in the CDR3. Here the CDR3 reads CASSKTGEGTEAFF. The sequenced CDR3 bases are TGCGCCAGCAGCAAGACAGGGGAGGGCACTGAA.

This clone was recorded at least ten times. The CDR3 extends 3 residues past the end of the read, so its final part is completed from the germline J gene. The chain uses TRBV18 and TRBJ1-1, with TRBD1 as a possible D gene (5 bases). V lost 3 bases and J lost 2, with 7 bases in between. Per germline, CDR1 KGHSH and CDR2 LQKENI. The CDR3 consists of 13 residues. CDR3 residues: CASSPTANTEAFF. The sequenced CDR3 bases are TGTGCCAGCTCACCGACAGCCAACACTGAA. Using reference TRBV18 and TRBJ1-1 for the parts outside the CDR3, the full variable domain is NAGVMQNPRHLVRRRGQEARLRCSPMKGHSHVYWYRQLPEEGLKFMVYLQKENIIDESGMPKERFSAEFPKEGPSILRIQQVVRGDSAAYFCASSPTANTEAFFGQGTRLTVV.

About this clone: The CDR3 end lies 3 residues beyond the end of the read and is filled in from the germline J gene. V gene TRBV7-3 combines with J gene TRBJ2-3, with D perhaps matching TRBD1 (6 bases). CDR1 and CDR2 (germline): SGHTA, FQGTGA. The CDR3 totals 15 residues. The V and J ends lost 0 bases and 2 bases respectively, with 9 bases between them. The DNA read from the CDR3 is TGTGCCAGCAGCTTAACCGGACAGAACACAGATACG. This gives the protein CASSLTGQNTDT. The whole CDR3 sequence is CASSLTGQNTDTQYF.

Of note for this clone: The sequence runs out 3 residues before the end of the CDR3; the remainder is reconstructed from the germline J gene. The chain employs TRBV7-2 and TRBJ2-3; possible D gene TRBD1, 6 bases. This CDR3 has 15 amino acids. The V and J ends lost 5 bases and 6 bases respectively, with 18 bases between them. The germline V gene encodes CDR1 SGHTA and CDR2 FQGNSA. The CDR3 DNA, read in part, is TGTGCCAGCAGCCCCAGGGGTGGGGGTTCCGATACG. Translated: CASSPRGGGSDT. In full, the CDR3 is CASSPRGGGSDTQYF.

This clone has at least ten counts. Read coverage stops 3 residues before the CDR3 terminus; the germline J gene supplies the remainder. The rearrangement uses TRBV7-6 and TRBJ1-1; D may be TRBD1 (6 bases). The CDR3 has 15 amino acids. From germline, CDR1 is SGHVS and CDR2 FNYEAQ. V was pared by 5 bases and J by 3 bases, with 16 bases between. CDR3 residues: CASSTHREADTEAFF. The covered CDR3 bases are TGTGCCAGCAGCACACACAGGGAAGCGGACACTGAA.

Concerning this clone: The read finishes 3 residues shy of the CDR3 end, and the germline J gene is used to complete it. V and J are TRBV6-2 or TRBV6-3 and TRBJ2-7; 11 bases align to TRBD2. Germline V gives CDR1 MNHEY, CDR2 SVGEGT. V shed 7 bases and J 4 bases; nucleotides not matched to a gene: 3. The CDR3 runs 13 residues. This chain's CDR3 is CASKTSGEYEQYF. CDR3 DNA (partial): TGTGCCAGCAAGACTAGCGGGGAATACGAG.

This clone was seen a few times. The DNA ends 3 residues before the CDR3 does, and the rest of the CDR3 is filled in from the germline J gene. This chain uses TRBV2 with TRBJ2-3, with 14 bases that match TRBD2. Germline-derived CDR1 and CDR2 are SNHLY and FYNNEI. V shed 5 bases and J 2 bases; nucleotides not matched to a gene: 3. CDR3 length equals 16 residues. The covered CDR3 bases are TGTGCCAGCAGTACGACTAGCGGGAGGGCCACAGATACG. Protein product: CASSTTSGRATDT. In full, the CDR3 is CASSTTSGRATDTQYF.

As for this clone: Read coverage stops 3 residues before the CDR3 terminus; the germline J gene supplies the remainder. The chain couples TRBV7-3 to TRBJ2-5; 7 nucleotides agree with TRBD1. CDR1 is SGHTA, CDR2 FQGTGA, per germline. Trimming at V came to 5 bases and at J to 2 bases, leaving 2 bases not matched to a gene. This CDR3 is built from 13 residues. The sequenced part of the CDR3 DNA is TGTGCCAGCAGCCGGGGACAGCAAGAGACC. Protein product: CASSRGQQET. The full CDR3 protein is CASSRGQQETQYF.

This clone was observed a few times. The read comes to an end 3 residues before the CDR3 does, leaving the germline J gene to fill in the end. The rearrangement joins TRBV19 to TRBJ2-4, with 8 nucleotides matching TRBD2. Germline V lookup: CDR1 LNHDA, CDR2 SQIVND (reference sequence). V shed 8 bases, J shed 0 bases, and the junction held 6 bases outside the gene matches. CDR3 length: 15 residues. The CDR3 sequence: CASSSGGIAKNIQYF. The sequenced part of the CDR3 DNA is TGTGCCAGTTCCAGCGGGGGAATAGCCAAAAACATT.

CDR3 region: CASSVTGTASSQPQHF. The CDR3 bases that were read are TGTGCCAGTAGCGTGACCGGGACAGCTTCTAGTCAGCCC. The V gene is TRBV19, the J gene TRBJ1-5; 7 bases align to TRBD1. The read terminates 3 residues before the CDR3 end, so the remaining end is supplied by the germline J gene. There are 16 residues in the CDR3. V was clipped by 6 bases and J by 6 bases; unmatched bases: 14. Germline loops: CDR1 LNHDA, CDR2 SQIVND (reference sequence).

In this sample, this clone turned up many times. The part of the CDR3 DNA that was read is TGCGCCAGCAGTCCCGGGACAGGGGATCAGCCC. Residues: CASSPGTGDQP. In full, the CDR3 is CASSPGTGDQPQHF. The rearrangement links TRBV5-1 to TRBJ1-5; 10 bases map to TRBD1. From the germline J gene comes the end of the CDR3, since the read stops 3 residues before it. CDR1 and CDR2 from the germline V gene are SGHRS and YFSETQ. Losses at the gene ends were 5 bases for V and 5 bases for J; bases not matched to a gene: 4. This CDR3 region has 14 residues.

As to this clone: The read stops 3 residues short of the end of the CDR3; the missing end is completed from the germline J gene. The chain has TRBV7-8 and TRBJ2-3, with 8 bases that match TRBD2. Trimming took 5 bases from V and 0 from J; bases not matched to a gene: 7. The CDR3 consists of 16 residues. Germline V CDR1 and CDR2: SGHVS, FQNEAQ. CDR3 bases read: TGTGCCAGCAGCGTCACTAGCGGTACTAGCACAGATACG. Translating it yields CASSVTSGTSTDT. The entire CDR3 protein reads CASSVTSGTSTDTQYF.

Comment on this clone: Read coverage stops 3 residues before the CDR3 terminus; the germline J gene supplies the remainder. This chain uses TRBV5-1 with TRBJ1-4; 9 bases agree with TRBD1. This CDR3 has 17 amino acids. V lost 3 bases to trimming and J lost 0 bases; unmatched junction nucleotides: 6. Germline CDR1 SGHRS, CDR2 YFSETQ. The covered CDR3 bases are TGCGCCAGCAGCTACAGACAGGGGGAGACAACTAATGAAAAA. This gives the protein CASSYRQGETTNEK. The complete CDR3 sequence is CASSYRQGETTNEKLFF.

On this clone: The CDR3 goes on 3 residues after the read ends, and that part is filled in from the germline J gene. The sample carries other DNA sequences with the same CDR3. This chain joins TRBV20-1 and TRBJ2-5; the match to TRBD1 covers 8 bases. Germline V gene lookup returns CDR1 DFQATT and CDR2 SNEGSKA (reference sequence). CDR3 length: 13 amino acids. Trimming cost V 3 bases and J 5 bases; bases outside gene matches: 5. Partial CDR3 DNA: TGCAGTGCTAGCGGATACAGGGGGGAGACC. Amino acids: CSASGYRGET. The full-length CDR3 reads as CSASGYRGETQYF.

A few counts support this clone. The CDR3 end falls 3 residues outside the read, so it is completed with the germline J gene. V usage is TRBV19 and J usage is TRBJ2-3, with TRBD2 matching 12 bases. The V gene end was trimmed by 3 bases and the J gene end by 3 bases; junction bases not matched to a gene: 1. The CDR3 has 15 residues. Germline V lookup: CDR1 LNHDA, CDR2 SQIVND (reference sequence). The CDR3 reads CASSMLAGGTDTQYF. The part of the CDR3 DNA that was read is TGTGCCAGTAGTATGCTAGCGGGGGGGACAGATACG. The whole variable domain, filled in from reference TRBV19 and TRBJ2-3, reads DGGITQSPKYLFRKEGQNVTLSCEQNLNHDAMYWYRQDPGQGLRLIYYSQIVNDFQKGDIAEGYSVSREKKESFPLTVTSAQKNPTAFYLCASSMLAGGTDTQYFGPGTRLTVL.

This clone was picked up a small number of times. The read ends 3 residues early relative to the CDR3; the germline J gene fills the gap. The chain has TRBV19 and TRBJ1-1; 7 nucleotides match TRBD1. The germline V gene encodes CDR1 LNHDA and CDR2 SQIVND (reference sequence). This CDR3 spans 16 amino acids. The V gene end was trimmed by 8 bases and the J gene end by 1 base; junction bases not matched to a gene: 13. This CDR3 is CASFDRGAGGNTEAFF. The covered CDR3 bases are TGTGCCAGTTTTGACCGAGGGGCAGGGGGGAACACTGAA.

This clone was found a few times. The read terminates 3 residues ahead of where the CDR3 ends, so the germline J gene completes it. V gene TRBV6-2 or TRBV6-3 combines with J gene TRBJ2-2; unclear D gene. CDR1 is MNHEY, CDR2 SVGEGT, per germline. The CDR3 totals 12 residues. Trimming shortened V by 5 bases and J by 7 bases, and 8 bases separated the two germline ends. The CDR3 here is CASSQVGGELFF. The DNA read from the CDR3 is TGTGCCAGCAGTCAGGTTGGCGGGGAG.

This clone came up many times. The read stops 3 residues short of the end of the CDR3; the missing end is completed from the germline J gene. This rearrangement joins TRBV29-1 to TRBJ2-3; 7 positions match TRBD2. This CDR3 contains 14 residues. The germline V gene encodes CDR1 SQVTM and CDR2 ANQGSEA. V was clipped by 5 bases and J by 0 bases; unmatched bases: 5. The CDR3 loop reads CSVPRGVSTDTQYF. CDR3 DNA, as far as it was read: TGCAGCGTTCCTCGGGGGGTTAGCACAGATACG.

This clone has at least ten counts. The observed sequence ends 3 residues before the CDR3 terminus, with the missing tail filled in from the germline J gene. V usage is TRBV30 and J usage is TRBJ1-4; TRBD1 aligns across 8 bases. This CDR3 region has 14 residues. The trim removed 2 bases at V and 8 bases at J, leaving 7 bases unmatched. In germline, CDR1 is GTSNPN, CDR2 SVGIG (reference sequence). The CDR3 reads CAWSSGQGEEKLFF. The sequenced part of the CDR3 DNA is TGTGCCTGGAGTAGTGGACAGGGTGAAGAAAAA.